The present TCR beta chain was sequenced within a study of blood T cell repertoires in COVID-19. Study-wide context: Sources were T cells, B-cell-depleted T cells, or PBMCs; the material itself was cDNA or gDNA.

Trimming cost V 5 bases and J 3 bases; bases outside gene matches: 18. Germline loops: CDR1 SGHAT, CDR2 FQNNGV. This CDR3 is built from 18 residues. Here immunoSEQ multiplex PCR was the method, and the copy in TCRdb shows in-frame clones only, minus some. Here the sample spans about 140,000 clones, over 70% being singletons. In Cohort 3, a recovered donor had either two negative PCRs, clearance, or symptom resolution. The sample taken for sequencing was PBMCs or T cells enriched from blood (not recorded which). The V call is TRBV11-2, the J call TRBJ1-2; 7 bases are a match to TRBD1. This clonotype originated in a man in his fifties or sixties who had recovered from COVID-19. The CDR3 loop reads CASSASRPRQGRDYGYTF. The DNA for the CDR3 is TGTGCCAGCAGCGCCTCACGACCACGACAGGGTCGGGACTATGGCTACACCTTC.